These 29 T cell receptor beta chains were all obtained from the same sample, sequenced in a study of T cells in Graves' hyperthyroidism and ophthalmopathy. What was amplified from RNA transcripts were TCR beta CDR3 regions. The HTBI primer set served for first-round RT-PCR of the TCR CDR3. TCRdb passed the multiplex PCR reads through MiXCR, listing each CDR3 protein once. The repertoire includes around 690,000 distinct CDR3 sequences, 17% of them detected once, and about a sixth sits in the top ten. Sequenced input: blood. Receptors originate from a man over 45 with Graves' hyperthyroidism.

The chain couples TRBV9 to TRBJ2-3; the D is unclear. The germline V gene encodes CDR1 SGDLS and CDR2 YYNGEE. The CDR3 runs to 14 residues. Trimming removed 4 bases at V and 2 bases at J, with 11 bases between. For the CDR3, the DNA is TGTGCCAGCAGCACGTCCTTCACCACAGATACGCAGTATTTT. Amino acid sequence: CASSTSFTTDTQYF.

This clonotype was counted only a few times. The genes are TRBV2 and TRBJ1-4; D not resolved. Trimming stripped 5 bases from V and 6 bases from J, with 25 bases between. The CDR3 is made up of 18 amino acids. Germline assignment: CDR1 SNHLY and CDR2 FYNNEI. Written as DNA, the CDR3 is TGTGCCAGCAGTACCGGACGGCGTATCATGCTAGGCGATGAAAAACTGTTTTTT. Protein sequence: CASSTGRRIMLGDEKLFF.

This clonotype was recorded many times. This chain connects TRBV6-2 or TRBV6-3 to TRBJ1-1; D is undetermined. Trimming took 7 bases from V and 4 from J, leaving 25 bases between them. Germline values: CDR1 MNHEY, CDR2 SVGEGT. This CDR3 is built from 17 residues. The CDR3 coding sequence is TGTGCCAGCATCACCCACGCGGGCGGCCAGTGGGGCACTGAAGCTTTCTTT. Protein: CASITHAGGQWGTEAFF.

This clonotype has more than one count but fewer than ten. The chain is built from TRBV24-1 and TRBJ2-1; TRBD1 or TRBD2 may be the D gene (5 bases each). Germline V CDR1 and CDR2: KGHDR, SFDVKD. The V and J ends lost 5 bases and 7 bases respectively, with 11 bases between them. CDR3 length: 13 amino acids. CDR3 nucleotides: TGTGCCACCAGTGTTGTGGGGGTAAATGAGCAGTTCTTC. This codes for CATSVVGVNEQFF.

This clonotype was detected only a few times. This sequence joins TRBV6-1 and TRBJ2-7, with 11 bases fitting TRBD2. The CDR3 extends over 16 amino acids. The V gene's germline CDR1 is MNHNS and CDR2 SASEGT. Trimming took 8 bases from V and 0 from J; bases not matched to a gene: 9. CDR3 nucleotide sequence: TGTGCCAGCCTATCGTTAGCGGGAGGGAGCTCCTACGAGCAGTACTTC. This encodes CASLSLAGGSSYEQYF.

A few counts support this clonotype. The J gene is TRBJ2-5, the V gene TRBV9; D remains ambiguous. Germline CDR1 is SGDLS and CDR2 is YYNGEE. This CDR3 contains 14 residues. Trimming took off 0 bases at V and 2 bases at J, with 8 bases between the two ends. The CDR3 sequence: CASSVATRQETQYF. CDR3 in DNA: TGTGCCAGCAGCGTAGCTACAAGACAAGAGACCCAGTACTTC.

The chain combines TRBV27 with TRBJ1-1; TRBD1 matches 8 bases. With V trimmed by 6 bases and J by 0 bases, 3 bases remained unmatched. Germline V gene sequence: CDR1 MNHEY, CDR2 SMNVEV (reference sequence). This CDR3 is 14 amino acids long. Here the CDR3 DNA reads TGTGCCAGCAGGAGACAGGGGCTGAACACTGAAGCTTTCTTT. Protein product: CASRRQGLNTEAFF.

CDR3: CASSLWGRGRLGYTF. Written as DNA, the CDR3 is TGTGCCAGCAGTTTATGGGGCAGGGGGCGCTTAGGCTACACCTTC. J is TRBJ1-2 and V is TRBV28; TRBD1 aligns across 8 bases. This CDR3 spans 15 amino acids. The trim removed 0 bases at V and 8 bases at J, leaving 8 bases unmatched. CDR1 is MDHEN and CDR2 is SYDVKM in the germline V gene.

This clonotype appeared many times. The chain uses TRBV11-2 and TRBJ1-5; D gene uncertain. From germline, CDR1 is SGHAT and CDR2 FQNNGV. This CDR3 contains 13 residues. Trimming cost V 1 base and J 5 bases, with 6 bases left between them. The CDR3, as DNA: TGTGCCAGCAGCTTAGTTCCGGATCAGCCCCAGCATTTT. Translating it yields CASSLVPDQPQHF. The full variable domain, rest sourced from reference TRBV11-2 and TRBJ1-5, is EAGVAQSPRYKIIEKRQSVAFWCNPISGHATLYWYQQILGQGPKLLIQFQNNGVVDDSQLPKDRFSAERLKGVDSTLKIQPAKLEDSAVYLCASSLVPDQPQHFGDGTRLSIL.

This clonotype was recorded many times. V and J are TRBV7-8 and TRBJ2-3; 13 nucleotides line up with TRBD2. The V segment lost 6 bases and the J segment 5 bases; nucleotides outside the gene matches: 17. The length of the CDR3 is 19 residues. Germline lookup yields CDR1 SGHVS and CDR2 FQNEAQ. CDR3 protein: CASRPGLAGSPLAGDTQYF. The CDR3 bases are TGTGCCAGCAGACCGGGACTAGCGGGATCGCCCTTAGCTGGAGATACGCAGTATTTT.

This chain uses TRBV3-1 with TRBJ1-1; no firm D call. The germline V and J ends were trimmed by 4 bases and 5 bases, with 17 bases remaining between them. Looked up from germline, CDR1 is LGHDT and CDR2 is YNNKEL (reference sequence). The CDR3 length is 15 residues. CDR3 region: CASSRLNRGGTEAFF. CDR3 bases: TGTGCCAGCAGCCGACTTAATCGGGGAGGAACTGAAGCTTTCTTT.

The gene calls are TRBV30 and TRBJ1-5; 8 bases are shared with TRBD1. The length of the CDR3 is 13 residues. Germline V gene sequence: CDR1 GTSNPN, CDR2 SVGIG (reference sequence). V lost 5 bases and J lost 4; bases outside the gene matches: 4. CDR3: CAWDRGGNQPQHF. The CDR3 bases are TGTGCCTGGGACAGGGGCGGGAATCAGCCCCAGCATTTT.

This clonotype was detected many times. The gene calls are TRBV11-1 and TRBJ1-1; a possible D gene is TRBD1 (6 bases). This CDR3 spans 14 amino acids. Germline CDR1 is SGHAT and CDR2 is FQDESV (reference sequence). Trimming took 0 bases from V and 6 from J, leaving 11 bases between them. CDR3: CASSLAAGVPEAFF. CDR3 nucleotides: TGTGCCAGCAGCTTAGCGGCAGGGGTCCCTGAAGCTTTCTTT.

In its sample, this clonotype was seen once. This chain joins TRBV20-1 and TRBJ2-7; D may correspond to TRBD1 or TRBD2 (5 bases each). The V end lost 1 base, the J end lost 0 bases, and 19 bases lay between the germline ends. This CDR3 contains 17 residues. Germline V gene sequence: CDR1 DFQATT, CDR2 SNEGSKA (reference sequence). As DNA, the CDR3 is TGCAGTGCTAGAGGAGGGGAACTAACGATCAGCTCCTACGAGCAGTACTTC. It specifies CSARGGELTISSYEQYF.

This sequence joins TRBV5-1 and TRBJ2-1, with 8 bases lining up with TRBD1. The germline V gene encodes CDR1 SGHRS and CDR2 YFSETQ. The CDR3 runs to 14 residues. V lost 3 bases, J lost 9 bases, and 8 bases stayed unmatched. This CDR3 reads CASSYGTGGGEQFF. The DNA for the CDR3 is TGCGCCAGCAGCTATGGGACAGGTGGGGGTGAGCAGTTCTTC.

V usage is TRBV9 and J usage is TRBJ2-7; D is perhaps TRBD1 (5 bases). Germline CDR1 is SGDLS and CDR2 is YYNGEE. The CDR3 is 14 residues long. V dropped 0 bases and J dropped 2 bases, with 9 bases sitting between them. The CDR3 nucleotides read TGTGCCAGCAGCGTAGGAGACAGCGCCTACGAGCAGTACTTC. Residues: CASSVGDSAYEQYF.

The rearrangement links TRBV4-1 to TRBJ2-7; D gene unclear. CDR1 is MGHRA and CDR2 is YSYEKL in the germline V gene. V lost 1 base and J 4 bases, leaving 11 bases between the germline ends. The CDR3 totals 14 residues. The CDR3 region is CASSQVTYPYEQYF. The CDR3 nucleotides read TGCGCCAGCAGCCAAGTGACGTACCCATACGAGCAGTACTTC.

The CDR3 DNA reads TGTGCCAGCAGGAACAACAGCACAGATACGCAGTATTTT. It specifies CASRNNSTDTQYF. This sequence joins TRBV12-3 or TRBV12-4 and TRBJ2-3; D uncertain. The CDR3 covers 13 residues. V was shortened by 6 bases and J by 0 bases, with 7 bases between the two germline ends.

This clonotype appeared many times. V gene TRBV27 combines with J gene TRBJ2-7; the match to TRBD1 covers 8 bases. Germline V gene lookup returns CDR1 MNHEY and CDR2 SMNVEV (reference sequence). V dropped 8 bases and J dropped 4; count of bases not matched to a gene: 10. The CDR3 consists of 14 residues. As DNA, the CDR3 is TGTGCCAGCGGGGACCGGACAGGGAGGTACGAGCAGTACTTC. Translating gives CASGDRTGRYEQYF.

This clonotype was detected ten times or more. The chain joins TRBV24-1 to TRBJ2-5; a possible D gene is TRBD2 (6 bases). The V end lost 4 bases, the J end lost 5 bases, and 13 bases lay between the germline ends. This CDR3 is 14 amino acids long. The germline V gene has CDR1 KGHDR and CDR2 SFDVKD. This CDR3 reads CATSDQGLGETQYF. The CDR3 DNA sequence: TGTGCCACCAGTGACCAGGGACTGGGTGAGACCCAGTACTTC.

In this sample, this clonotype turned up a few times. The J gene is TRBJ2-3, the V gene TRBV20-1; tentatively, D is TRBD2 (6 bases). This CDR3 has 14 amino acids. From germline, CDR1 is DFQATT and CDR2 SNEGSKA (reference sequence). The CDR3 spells CTISSSVGTDTQYF. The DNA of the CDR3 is TGCACTATATCATCTAGCGTCGGCACAGATACGCAGTATTTT.

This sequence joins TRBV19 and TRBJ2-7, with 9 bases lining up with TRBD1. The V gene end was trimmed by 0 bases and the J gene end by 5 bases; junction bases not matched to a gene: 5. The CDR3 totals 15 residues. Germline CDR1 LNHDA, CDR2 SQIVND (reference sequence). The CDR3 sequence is CASSIEGTGLHEQYF. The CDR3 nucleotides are TGTGCCAGTAGTATAGAGGGGACAGGGCTCCACGAGCAGTACTTC.

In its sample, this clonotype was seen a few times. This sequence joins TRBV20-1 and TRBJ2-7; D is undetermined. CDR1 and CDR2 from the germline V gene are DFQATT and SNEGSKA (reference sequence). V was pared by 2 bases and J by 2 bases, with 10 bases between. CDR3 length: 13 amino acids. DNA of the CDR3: TGCAGTGCTAGAAGTAGCCTAACCTACGAGCAGTACTTC. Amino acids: CSARSSLTYEQYF.

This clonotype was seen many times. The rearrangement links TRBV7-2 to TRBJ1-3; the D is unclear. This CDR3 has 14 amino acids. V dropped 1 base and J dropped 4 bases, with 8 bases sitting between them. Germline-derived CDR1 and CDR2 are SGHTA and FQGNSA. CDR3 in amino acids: CASSLEVSGNTIYF. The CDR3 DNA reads TGTGCCAGCAGCTTAGAGGTGTCAGGAAACACCATATATTTT.

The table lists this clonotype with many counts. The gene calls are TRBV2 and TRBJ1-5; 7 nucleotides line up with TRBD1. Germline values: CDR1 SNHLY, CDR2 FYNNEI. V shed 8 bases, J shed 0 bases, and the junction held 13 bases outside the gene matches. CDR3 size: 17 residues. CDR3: CASLASNTGVSNQPQHF. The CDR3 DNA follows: TGTGCCAGCCTCGCCTCGAACACAGGGGTTAGCAATCAGCCCCAGCATTTT.

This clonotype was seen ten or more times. The CDR3 loop reads CASSSADRAYEQYF. In nucleotides, the CDR3 is TGTGCCAGCAGTTCCGCGGACAGGGCCTACGAGCAGTACTTC. The chain carries TRBV27 and TRBJ2-7, with TRBD1 identical over 8 bases. This CDR3 comprises 14 residues. V dropped 4 bases and J dropped 2; count of bases not matched to a gene: 4. The germline CDR1 and CDR2 sequences are MNHEY and SMNVEV (reference sequence).

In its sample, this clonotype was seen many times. This CDR3 reads CASSLSLYSPLHF. For the CDR3, the DNA is TGCGCCAGCAGCTTGTCTTTGTATTCACCCCTCCACTTT. The chain couples TRBV5-1 to TRBJ1-6; D is undetermined. The CDR3 length is 13 residues. CDR1 and CDR2 from the germline V gene are SGHRS and YFSETQ. Trimming removed 1 base from V and 8 bases from J, with 7 bases in between.

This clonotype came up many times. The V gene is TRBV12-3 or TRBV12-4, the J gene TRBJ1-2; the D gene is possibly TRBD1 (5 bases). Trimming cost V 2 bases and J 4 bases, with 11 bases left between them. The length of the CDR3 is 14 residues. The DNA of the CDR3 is TGTGCCAGCAGTTTACAGGGTAGTGGCTATGGCTACACCTTC. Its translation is CASSLQGSGYGYTF.

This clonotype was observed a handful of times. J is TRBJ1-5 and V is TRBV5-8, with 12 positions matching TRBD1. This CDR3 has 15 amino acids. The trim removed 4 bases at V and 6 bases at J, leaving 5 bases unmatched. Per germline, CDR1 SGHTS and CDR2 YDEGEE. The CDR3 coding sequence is TGTGCCAGCAGCCCGTGGGACAGGGGGCCTCAGCCCCAGCATTTT. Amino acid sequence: CASSPWDRGPQPQHF.